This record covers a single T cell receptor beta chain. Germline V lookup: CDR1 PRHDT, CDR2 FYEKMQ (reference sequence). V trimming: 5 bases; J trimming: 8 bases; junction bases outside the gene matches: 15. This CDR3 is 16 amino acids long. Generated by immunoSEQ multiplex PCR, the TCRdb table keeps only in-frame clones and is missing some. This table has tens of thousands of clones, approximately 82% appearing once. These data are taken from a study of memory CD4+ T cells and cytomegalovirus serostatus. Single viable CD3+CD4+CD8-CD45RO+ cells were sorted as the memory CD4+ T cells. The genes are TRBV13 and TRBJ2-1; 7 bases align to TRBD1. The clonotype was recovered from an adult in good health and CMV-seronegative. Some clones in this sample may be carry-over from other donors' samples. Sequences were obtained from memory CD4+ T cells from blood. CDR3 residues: CASSLRQGRGGDEQFF. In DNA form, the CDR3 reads TGTGCCAGCAGCCTAAGACAGGGTAGGGGTGGGGATGAGCAGTTCTTC.